The rows below give T cell receptor beta chains drawn from one sample of a study of CD8+ T cells in alopecia areata. Sequencing used immunoSEQ multiplex PCR; TCRdb keeps in-frame clones, though not all of them. Of 150,000 to 250,000 clones in the sample, about three fifths were seen once. Sequences were derived from CD4+ T cells sorted from blood, sampled at week 4, from a patient treated with tofacitinib. These receptors were collected from a human donor with alopecia areata. The CDR3 runs from the conserved cysteine through the conserved F or W. The order of the fields is V gene, J gene, CDR3 protein.

>TRBV4-3|TRBJ1-1
CASSQDYRAAFGTEAFF
>TRBV6-5|TRBJ2-7
CASSGAVSEQYF
>TRBV7-2|TRBJ2-7
CASSRAGTSDYEQYF
>TRBV5-4|TRBJ1-2
CASSLGGGYGYTF
>TRBV5-1|TRBJ2-3
CASSLLKGEDTQYF
>TRBV29-1|TRBJ1-2
CSVLSSGGTGYTF
>TRBV4-2|TRBJ1-2
CASSQGNYGYTF
>TRBV29-1|TRBJ2-2
CSVGAGGSANTGELFF
>TRBV29-1|TRBJ1-2
CSAPRRGVESYGYTF
>TRBV10-3|TRBJ2-2
CAISAAGGQRELFF
>TRBV7-9|TRBJ2-7
CATDLLPYEQYF
>TRBV29-1|TRBJ2-2
CSVSGRSYTGELFF
>TRBV7-9|TRBJ1-6
CASSLSDPAYNSPLHF
>TRBV7-6|TRBJ2-7
CASSLGGGYEQYF
>TRBV30|TRBJ2-3
CAWSGLAASTDTQYF
>TRBV29-1|TRBJ1-1
CSAHQGGDTEAFF
>TRBV23-1|TRBJ1-5
CASSHQLIPRGRNQPQHF
>TRBV6-6|TRBJ2-3
CASSQVRTDTQYF
>TRBV6-1|TRBJ2-2
CASSEHHTGELFF
>TRBV13|TRBJ2-5
CASSRPQGGQETQYF
>TRBV15|TRBJ1-4
CATSRAPGEKLFF
>TRBV30|TRBJ1-5
CAWSEGLRSGQPQHF
>TRBV30|TRBJ2-5
CAWSGSREETQYF
>TRBV30|TRBJ1-6
CAWLEGANSPLHF
>TRBV11-2|TRBJ2-3
CASSLGRGGSTDTQYF
>TRBV20-1|TRBJ2-5
CSARRETQYF
>TRBV28|TRBJ2-2
CASRGMNTGELFF
>TRBV30|TRBJ1-1
CAWTSGALNTEAFF
>TRBV27|TRBJ1-2
CASSSHSGQNGYTF
>TRBV5-1|TRBJ2-1
CASSLPLRQAYNEQFF
>TRBV5-6|TRBJ2-7
CASSLAPAYEQYF
>TRBV5-1|TRBJ2-7
CASSEGDRGKQYF
>TRBV9|TRBJ2-1
CASSVVEVWDRDNEQFF
>TRBV5-6|TRBJ1-2
CASSLPFGKTYGYTF
>TRBV2|TRBJ2-3
CASSERSGGPPDTQYF
>TRBV29-1|TRBJ2-3
CSVARTDTQYF
>TRBV30|TRBJ2-7
CAWGTGITNEQYF
>TRBV6-5|TRBJ1-6
CASNSRANYNSPLHF
>TRBV15|TRBJ2-1
CATSRDWGAGGLNEQFF
>TRBV30|TRBJ2-3
CAWSDRTDTQYF
>TRBV9|TRBJ2-2
CASSVFPLTSGGTGELFF
>TRBV30|TRBJ2-7
CAWTQSGYEQYF
>TRBV2|TRBJ1-2
CASSPLGPDYGYTF
>TRBV30|TRBJ2-1
CAWSRLPNEQFF
>TRBV2|TRBJ2-1
CASSEGLAGYNEQFF
>TRBV6-1|TRBJ2-7
CASSDVSWGQGRYEQYF
>TRBV29-1|TRBJ2-1
CSVESFNEQFF
>TRBV30|TRBJ1-6
CAWSVLAKSTLHF
>TRBV5-1|TRBJ2-3
CASSSGPLTDTQYF
>TRBV5-6|TRBJ2-3
CASSFGDTQYF
>TRBV27|TRBJ2-5
CASGSSRGGETQYF
>TRBV29-1|TRBJ2-5
CSAEGARGETQYF
>TRBV12-5|TRBJ2-5
CASGPGQGRQETQYF